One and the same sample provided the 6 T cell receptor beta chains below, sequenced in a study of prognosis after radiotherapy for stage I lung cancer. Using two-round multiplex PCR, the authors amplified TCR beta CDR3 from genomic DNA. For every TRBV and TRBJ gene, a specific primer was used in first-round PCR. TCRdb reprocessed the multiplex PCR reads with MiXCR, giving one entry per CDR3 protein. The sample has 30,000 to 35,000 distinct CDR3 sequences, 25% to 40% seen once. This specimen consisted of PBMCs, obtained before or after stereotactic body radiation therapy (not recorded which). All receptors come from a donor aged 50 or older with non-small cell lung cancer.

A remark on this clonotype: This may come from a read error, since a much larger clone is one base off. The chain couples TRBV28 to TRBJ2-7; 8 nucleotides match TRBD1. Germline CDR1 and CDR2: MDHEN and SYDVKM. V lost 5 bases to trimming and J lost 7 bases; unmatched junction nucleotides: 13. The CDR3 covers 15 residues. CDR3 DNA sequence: TGTGCCAGCAGTATGGACAGGGATCCCAGGGGGGAGCAGTACTTC. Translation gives CASSMDRDPRGEQYF.

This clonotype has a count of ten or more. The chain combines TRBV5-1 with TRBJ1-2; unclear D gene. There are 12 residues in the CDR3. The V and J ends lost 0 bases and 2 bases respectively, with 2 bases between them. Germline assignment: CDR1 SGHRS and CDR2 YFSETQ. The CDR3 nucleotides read TGCGCCAGCAGCTTGGAGAACTATGGCTACACCTTC. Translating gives CASSLENYGYTF.

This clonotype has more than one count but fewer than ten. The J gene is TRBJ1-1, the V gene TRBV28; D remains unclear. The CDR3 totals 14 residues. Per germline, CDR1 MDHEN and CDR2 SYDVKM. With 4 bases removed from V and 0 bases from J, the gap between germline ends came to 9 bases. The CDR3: CASSSADLNTEAFF. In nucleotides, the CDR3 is TGTGCCAGCAGTTCCGCGGACCTGAACACTGAAGCTTTCTTT.

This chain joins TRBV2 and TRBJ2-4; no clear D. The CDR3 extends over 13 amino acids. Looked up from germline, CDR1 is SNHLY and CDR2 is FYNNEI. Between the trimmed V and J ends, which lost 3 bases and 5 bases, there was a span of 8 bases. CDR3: CASSDAHQNIQYF. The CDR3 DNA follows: TGTGCCAGCAGTGATGCCCACCAAAACATTCAGTACTTC.

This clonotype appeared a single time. CDR3 bases: TGTGCCAGCATTCGGGGGCAGGGGGCGGAGAATGGCTACACCTTC. Translating gives CASIRGQGAENGYTF. The chain combines TRBV6-1 with TRBJ1-2, with TRBD1 matching over 8 bases. The germline gives CDR1 MNHNS, CDR2 SASEGT. This CDR3 contains 15 residues. J was trimmed by 6 bases and V by 7 bases; bases with no gene match: 13.

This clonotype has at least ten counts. The DNA of the CDR3 is TGTGCCAGCAGCTGGAGAAATAGCAATCAGCCCCAGCATTTT. This encodes CASSWRNSNQPQHF. This chain links TRBV3-1 with TRBJ1-5; D is unresolved. The CDR3 has 14 residues. Germline CDR1 is LGHDT and CDR2 is YNNKEL (reference sequence). Trimming took 5 bases from V and 0 from J, leaving 8 bases between them.